This TCR beta chain appears in the sequencing data of a study of blood T cell repertoires in COVID-19. The overall study: Acute-phase and convalescent COVID-19 samples originated in the United States, Italy and Spain. The cDNA or gDNA used as material had been derived from T cells, B-cell-depleted T cells, or PBMCs.

In the original analysis: From reference gene primer amplification, estimates of nucleated cell counts were derived. Data came from immunoSEQ multiplex PCR; TCRdb stores just in-frame clones and leaves some out. V and J calls and clone size are those listed in that table; D and trimming were worked out from the DNA. The repertoire holds around 150,000 clones, 80% to 90% seen once, with approximately 19% in the top ten. V lost 0 bases, J lost 5 bases, and 6 bases stayed unmatched. Germline CDR1 reads SGDLS; CDR2 reads YYNGEE. The CDR3 consists of 15 residues. The J gene is TRBJ2-7, the V gene TRBV9; 9 bases are a match to TRBD2. The specimen sequenced was peripheral blood. This clonotype originated in a woman of 80 years or more with acute or convalescent COVID-19. This CDR3 is CASSVGTQRGDEQYF. The CDR3, as DNA: TGTGCCAGCAGCGTAGGCACCCAGCGGGGGGACGAGCAGTACTTC.